The 18 T cell receptor beta chains listed next were all sequenced from one sample in a study of blood T cell repertoires in COVID-19. The data were produced by immunoSEQ multiplex PCR, yet TCRdb's version contains in-frame clones alone and is incomplete. The table lists about 77,000 clones, roughly 78% of them singletons. What was sequenced was peripheral blood. These receptors were collected from an older woman with acute or convalescent COVID-19.

The V gene is TRBV5-5, the J gene TRBJ2-3; D unclear. This CDR3 is built from 15 residues. The V gene lost 0 bases and the J gene lost 2 bases, with 10 bases spanning the gap. Germline V CDR1 and CDR2: SGHKS, YYEKEE (reference sequence). Here the CDR3 DNA reads TGTGCCAGCAGCTTGGCGGTACTACTCACAGATACGCAGTATTTT. Translation gives CASSLAVLLTDTQYF.

The genes are TRBV4-3 and TRBJ2-3; 11 bases fit TRBD2. CDR1 is LGHNA, CDR2 YSLEER, per germline. V was clipped by 1 base and J by 0 bases; unmatched bases: 0. CDR3 size: 16 residues. The CDR3 nucleotides read TGCGCCAGCAGCCAAGGACTAGCGGGGAGCACAGATACGCAGTATTTT. Translating gives CASSQGLAGSTDTQYF.

The rearrangement joins TRBV18 to TRBJ1-1, with D possibly being TRBD1 (5 bases). Trimming removed 4 bases from V and 3 bases from J, with 9 bases in between. Germline V gene sequence: CDR1 KGHSH, CDR2 LQKENI. This CDR3 region has 13 residues. For the CDR3, the DNA is TGTGCCAGCTCACAGGGGTTGGACACTGAAGCTTTCTTT. Protein: CASSQGLDTEAFF. The variable domain in full, with the rest retrieved from reference TRBV18 and TRBJ1-1, is NAGVMQNPRHLVRRRGQEARLRCSPMKGHSHVYWYRQLPEEGLKFMVYLQKENIIDESGMPKERFSAEFPKEGPSILRIQQVVRGDSAAYFCASSQGLDTEAFFGQGTRLTVV.

The rearrangement links TRBV12-3 or TRBV12-4 to TRBJ2-6; a possible D gene is TRBD1 (6 bases). The CDR3 length is 13 residues. Trimming cost V 11 bases and J 1 base, with 9 bases left between them. The CDR3 loop is CASTGSGANVLTF. The CDR3 nucleotides are TGTGCCTCCACAGGGTCTGGGGCCAACGTCCTGACTTTC.

The chain couples TRBV5-1 to TRBJ2-2; D not resolved. This CDR3 comprises 15 residues. The germline V gene encodes CDR1 SGHRS and CDR2 YFSETQ. The ends were cut back, 0 bases at V and 4 bases at J, with 10 bases in the middle. The DNA of the CDR3 is TGCGCCAGCAGCTTGGCCGATTTCGGCACCGGGGAGCTGTTTTTT. Protein product: CASSLADFGTGELFF. The whole variable domain, filled in from reference TRBV5-1 and TRBJ2-2, reads KAGVTQTPRYLIKTRGQQVTLSCSPISGHRSVSWYQQTPGQGLQFLFEYFSETQRNKGNFPGRFSGRQFSNSRSEMNVSTLELGDSALYLCASSLADFGTGELFFGEGSRLTVL.

The chain carries TRBV27 and TRBJ1-2; TRBD1 matches 9 bases. The trim removed 0 bases at V and 1 base at J, leaving 3 bases unmatched. The length of the CDR3 is 16 residues. The V gene's germline CDR1 is MNHEY and CDR2 SMNVEV (reference sequence). CDR3 region: CASSLSNRGRNYGYTF. The CDR3 DNA follows: TGTGCCAGCAGTTTATCGAACAGGGGGCGTAACTATGGCTACACCTTC.

The chain carries TRBV6-2 or TRBV6-3 and TRBJ1-2; no definite D call. The ends were cut back, 2 bases at V and 5 bases at J, with 9 bases in the middle. This CDR3 has 13 amino acids. The germline gives CDR1 MNHEY, CDR2 SVGEGT. The CDR3 is CASSYTTRYGYTF. The DNA of the CDR3 is TGTGCCAGCAGTTACACCACAAGATATGGCTACACCTTC.

The J gene is TRBJ1-2, the V gene TRBV3-1 (or the pseudogene TRBV3-2), with D tentatively TRBD1 (5 bases). V was cut by 1 base and J by 7 bases, with 13 bases left in between. The length of the CDR3 is 14 residues. Germline values: CDR1 LGHDT, CDR2 YNNKEL (reference sequence). The chain's CDR3 is CASSQGAGKSGYTF. CDR3 nucleotides: TGTGCCAGCAGCCAAGGTGCAGGGAAAAGTGGCTACACCTTC.

The chain carries TRBV4-1 and TRBJ1-4; 8 bases agree with TRBD1. With V trimmed by 3 bases and J by 3 bases, 12 bases remained unmatched. Germline loops: CDR1 MGHRA, CDR2 YSYEKL. This CDR3 spans 18 amino acids. CDR3 in DNA: TGCGCCAGCAGCCAGGCTGATAACCAGGGGGCGTCTAATGAAAAACTGTTTTTT. The encoded protein is CASSQADNQGASNEKLFF.

The chain couples TRBV9 to TRBJ2-3; 11 nucleotides align to TRBD2. Trimming at V came to 7 bases and at J to 8 bases, leaving 15 bases not matched to a gene. The V gene's germline CDR1 is SGDLS and CDR2 YYNGEE. This CDR3 contains 16 residues. CDR3 bases: TGTGCCAGCTCCATCGAGGGTAGCGGGGGGGACGGTACGCAGTATTTT. Protein sequence: CASSIEGSGGDGTQYF.

The chain joins TRBV21-1 to TRBJ1-6. TRBV21-1 counts as a pseudogene. The CDR3 spans 15 residues. The CDR3 region is CASSDGGGFGSPLHF. CDR3 DNA sequence: TGTGCCAGCAGTGACGGGGGAGGGTTTGGTTCACCCCTCCACTTT.

V gene TRBV19 combines with J gene TRBJ1-5; D is undetermined. V lost 1 base to trimming and J lost 11 bases, with 12 bases between them. Germline V gene data show CDR1 as LNHDA and CDR2 as SQIVND (reference sequence). This CDR3 is built from 13 residues. As DNA, the CDR3 is TGTGCCAGTAGTATAGTCAGGATCGGGGCCCAGCATTTT. Its protein product is CASSIVRIGAQHF. Complete variable domain (other parts from reference TRBV19 and TRBJ1-5): DGGITQSPKYLFRKEGQNVTLSCEQNLNHDAMYWYRQDPGQGLRLIYYSQIVNDFQKGDIAEGYSVSREKKESFPLTVTSAQKNPTAFYLCASSIVRIGAQHFGDGTRLSIL.

V and J are TRBV7-2 and TRBJ1-1; unclear D gene. V lost 6 bases, J lost 5 bases, and 16 bases lay in between. The V gene's germline CDR1 is SGHTA and CDR2 FQGNSA. The CDR3 runs to 14 residues. CDR3 nucleotides: TGTGCCAGCAGAAGAAGAAGTGCGGAGACTGAAGCTTTCTTT. Translation gives CASRRRSAETEAFF.

The chain recombines TRBV7-2 with TRBJ1-6, with 7 bases that match TRBD1. This CDR3 is 14 amino acids long. Germline CDR1 and CDR2: SGHTA and FQGNSA. V trimming: 5 bases; J trimming: 10 bases; junction bases outside the gene matches: 8. The CDR3, as DNA: TGTGCCAGCAGCCCACAGGGGATTAGGTCACCCCTCCACTTT. Protein sequence: CASSPQGIRSPLHF. The whole variable domain, filled in from reference TRBV7-2 and TRBJ1-6, reads GAGVSQSPSNKVTEKGKDVELRCDPISGHTALYWYRQSLGQGLEFLIYFQGNSAPDKSGLPSDRFSAERTGGSVSTLTIQRTQQEDSAVYLCASSPQGIRSPLHFGNGTRLTVT.

Only a few counts were recorded for this clone. J is TRBJ1-5 and V is TRBV7-9, with 7 bases aligning to TRBD1. With V trimmed by 4 bases and J by 4 bases, 4 bases remained unmatched. This CDR3 spans 14 amino acids. Germline loops: CDR1 SEHNR, CDR2 FQNEAQ (reference sequence). The CDR3 nucleotides read TGTGCCAGCAGCTCGGGACAGCTAAATCAGCCCCAGCATTTT. Its translation: CASSSGQLNQPQHF.

V and J are TRBV9 and TRBJ1-1; a possible D gene is TRBD1 (6 bases). Germline V CDR1 and CDR2: SGDLS, YYNGEE. Trimming left V 4 bases short and J 3 bases short, with 16 bases between. CDR3 length equals 15 residues. The CDR3 protein is CASSSPGAGDTEAFF. In DNA form, the CDR3 reads TGTGCCAGCAGCTCACCAGGGGCGGGGGACACTGAAGCTTTCTTT.

This chain joins TRBV6-6 and TRBJ2-1, with 9 bases matching TRBD1. Losses at the gene ends were 5 bases for V and 4 bases for J; bases not matched to a gene: 3. In germline, CDR1 is MNHNY, CDR2 SVGAGI (reference sequence). CDR3 length: 14 residues. CDR3 bases: TGTGCCAGCAGTCACGGACAGGGGTACAATGAGCAGTTCTTC. Its translation: CASSHGQGYNEQFF.

This sequence joins TRBV6-2 or TRBV6-3 and TRBJ2-1; maybe TRBD2 (7 bases). The CDR3 extends over 15 amino acids. The germline gives CDR1 MNHEY, CDR2 SVGEGT. V lost 4 bases and J 3 bases, leaving 13 bases between the germline ends. The CDR3 DNA follows: TGTGCCAGCAGTTTGCGGGGGCCTCACTACAATGAGCAGTTCTTC. It is translated as CASSLRGPHYNEQFF.